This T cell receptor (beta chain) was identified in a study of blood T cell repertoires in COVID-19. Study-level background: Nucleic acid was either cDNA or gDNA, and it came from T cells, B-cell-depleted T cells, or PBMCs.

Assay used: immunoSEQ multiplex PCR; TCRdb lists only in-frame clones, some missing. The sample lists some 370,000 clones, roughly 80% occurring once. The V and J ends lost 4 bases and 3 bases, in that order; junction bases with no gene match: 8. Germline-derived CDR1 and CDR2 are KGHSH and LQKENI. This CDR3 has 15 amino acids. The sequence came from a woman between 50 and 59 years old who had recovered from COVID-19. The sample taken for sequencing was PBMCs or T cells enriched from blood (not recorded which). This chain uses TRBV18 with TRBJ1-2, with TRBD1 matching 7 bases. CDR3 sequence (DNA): TGTGCCAGCTCACAAGACAGGGAGCCATACTATGGCTACACCTTC. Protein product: CASSQDREPYYGYTF.